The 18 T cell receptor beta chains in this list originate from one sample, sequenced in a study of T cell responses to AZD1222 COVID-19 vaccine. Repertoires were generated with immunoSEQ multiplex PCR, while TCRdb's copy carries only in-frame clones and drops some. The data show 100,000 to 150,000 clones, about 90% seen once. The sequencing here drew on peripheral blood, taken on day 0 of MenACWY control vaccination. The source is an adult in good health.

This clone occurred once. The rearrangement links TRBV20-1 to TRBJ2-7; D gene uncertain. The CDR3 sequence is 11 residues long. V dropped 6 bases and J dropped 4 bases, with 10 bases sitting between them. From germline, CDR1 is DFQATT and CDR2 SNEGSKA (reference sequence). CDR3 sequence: CSANDAYEQYF. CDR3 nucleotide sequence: TGCAGTGCCAACGACGCATACGAGCAGTACTTC.

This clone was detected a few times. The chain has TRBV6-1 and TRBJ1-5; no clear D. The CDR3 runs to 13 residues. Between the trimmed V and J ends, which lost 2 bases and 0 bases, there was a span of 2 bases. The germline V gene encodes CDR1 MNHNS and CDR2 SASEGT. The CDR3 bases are TGTGCCAGCAGTGAATCTAGCAATCAGCCCCAGCATTTT. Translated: CASSESSNQPQHF.

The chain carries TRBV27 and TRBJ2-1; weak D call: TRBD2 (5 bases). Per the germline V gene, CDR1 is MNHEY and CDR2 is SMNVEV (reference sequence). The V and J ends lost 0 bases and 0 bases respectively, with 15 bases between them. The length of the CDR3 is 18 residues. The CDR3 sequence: CASSLSPSVGSSYNEQFF. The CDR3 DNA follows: TGTGCCAGCAGTTTATCTCCGTCCGTAGGGAGCTCCTACAATGAGCAGTTCTTC.

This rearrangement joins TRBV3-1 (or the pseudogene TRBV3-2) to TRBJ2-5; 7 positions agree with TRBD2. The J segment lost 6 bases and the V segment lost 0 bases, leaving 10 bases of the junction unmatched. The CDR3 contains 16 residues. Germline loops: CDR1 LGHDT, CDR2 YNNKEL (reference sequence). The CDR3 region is CASSQDRGEPSKTQYF. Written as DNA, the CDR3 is TGTGCCAGCAGCCAAGATCGGGGGGAACCCTCCAAGACCCAGTACTTC.

As DNA, the CDR3 is TGTGCCAGCAGTCACTTCGGGGGCGAGTTCACAGATACGCAGTATTTT. The encoded protein is CASSHFGGEFTDTQYF. V usage is TRBV28 and J usage is TRBJ2-3; D is tentatively TRBD1 or TRBD2 (6 bases each). There are 16 residues in the CDR3. V lost 5 bases and J lost 2, with 17 bases in between. Per the germline V gene, CDR1 is MDHEN and CDR2 is SYDVKM.

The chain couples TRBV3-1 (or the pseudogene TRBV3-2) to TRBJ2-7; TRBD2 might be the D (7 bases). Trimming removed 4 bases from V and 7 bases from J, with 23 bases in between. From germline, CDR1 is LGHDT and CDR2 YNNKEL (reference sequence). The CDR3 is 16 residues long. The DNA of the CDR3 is TGTGCCAGCAGCCGTCGGGACTCGGGGGGCTCTAAAGAGCAGTACTTC. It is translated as CASSRRDSGGSKEQYF.

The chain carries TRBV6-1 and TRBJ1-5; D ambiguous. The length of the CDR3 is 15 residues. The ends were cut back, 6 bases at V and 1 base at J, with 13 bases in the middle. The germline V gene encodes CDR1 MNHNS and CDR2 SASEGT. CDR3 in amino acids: CASRHLQGSNQPQHF. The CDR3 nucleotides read TGTGCCAGCAGACACCTGCAAGGGAGCAATCAGCCCCAGCATTTT.

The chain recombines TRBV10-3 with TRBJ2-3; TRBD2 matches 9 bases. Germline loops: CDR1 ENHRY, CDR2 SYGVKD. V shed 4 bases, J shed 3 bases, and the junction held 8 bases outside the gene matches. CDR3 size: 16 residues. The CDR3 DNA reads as TGTGCCATCAGTGGCAGCGGGGGGAGAGGAACAGATACGCAGTATTTT. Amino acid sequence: CAISGSGGRGTDTQYF.

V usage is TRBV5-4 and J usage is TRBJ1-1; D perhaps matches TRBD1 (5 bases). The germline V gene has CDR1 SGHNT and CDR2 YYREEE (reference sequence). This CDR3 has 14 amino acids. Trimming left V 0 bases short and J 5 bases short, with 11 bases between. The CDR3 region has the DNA TGTGCCAGCAGCTTGGGCTGGGGCGAAACTGAAGCTTTCTTT. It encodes CASSLGWGETEAFF.

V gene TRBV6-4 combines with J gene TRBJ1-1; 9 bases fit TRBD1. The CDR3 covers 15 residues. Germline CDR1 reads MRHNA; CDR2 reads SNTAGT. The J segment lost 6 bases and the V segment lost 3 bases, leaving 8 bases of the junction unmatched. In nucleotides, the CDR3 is TGTGCCAGCAGTGAGGGGGGACAGGGTGGAGCTGAAGCTTTCTTT. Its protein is CASSEGGQGGAEAFF.

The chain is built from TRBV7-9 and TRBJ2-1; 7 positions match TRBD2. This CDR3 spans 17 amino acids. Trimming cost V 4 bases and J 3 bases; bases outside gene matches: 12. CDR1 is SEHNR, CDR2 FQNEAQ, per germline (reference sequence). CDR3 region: CASSSPSASGIYNEQFF. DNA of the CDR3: TGTGCCAGCAGCTCCCCGTCAGCTAGCGGAATCTACAATGAGCAGTTCTTC.

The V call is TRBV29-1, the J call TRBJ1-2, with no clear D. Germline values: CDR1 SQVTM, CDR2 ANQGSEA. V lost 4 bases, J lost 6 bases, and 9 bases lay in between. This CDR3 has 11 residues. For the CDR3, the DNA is TGCAGCGTTGCTTCGGAAAATGGCTACACCTTC. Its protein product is CSVASENGYTF.

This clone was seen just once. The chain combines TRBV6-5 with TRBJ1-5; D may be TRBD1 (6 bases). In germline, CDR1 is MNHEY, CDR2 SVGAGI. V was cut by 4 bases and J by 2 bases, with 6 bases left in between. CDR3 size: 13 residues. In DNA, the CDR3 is TGTGCCAGCAGTTCAGGGGGCAATCAGCCCCAGCATTTT. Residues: CASSSGGNQPQHF.

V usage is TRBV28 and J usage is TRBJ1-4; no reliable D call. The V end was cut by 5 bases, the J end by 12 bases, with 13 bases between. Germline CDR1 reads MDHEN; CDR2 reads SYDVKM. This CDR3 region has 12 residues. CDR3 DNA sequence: TGTGCCAGCAGTCTTGCGGGGAGGCAACTGTTTTTT. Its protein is CASSLAGRQLFF. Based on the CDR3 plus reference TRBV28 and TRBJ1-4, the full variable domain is DVKVTQSSRYLVKRTGEKVFLECVQDMDHENMFWYRQDPGLGLRLIYFSYDVKMKEKGDIPEGYSVSREKKERFSLILESASTNQTSMYLCASSLAGRQLFFGSGTQLSVL.

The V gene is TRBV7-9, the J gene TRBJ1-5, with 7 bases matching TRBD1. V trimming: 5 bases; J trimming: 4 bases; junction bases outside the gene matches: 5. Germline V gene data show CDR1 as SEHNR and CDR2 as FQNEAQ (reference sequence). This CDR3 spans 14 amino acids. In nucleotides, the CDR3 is TGTGCCAGCAGCACCGGGACAGCGAATCAGCCCCAGCATTTT. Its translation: CASSTGTANQPQHF.

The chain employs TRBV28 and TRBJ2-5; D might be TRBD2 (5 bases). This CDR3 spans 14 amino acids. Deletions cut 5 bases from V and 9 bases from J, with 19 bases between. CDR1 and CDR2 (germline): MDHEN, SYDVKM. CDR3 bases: TGTGCCAGCAGTAGCCCCGACACACCCGGGGCCCAGTACTTC. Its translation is CASSSPDTPGAQYF.

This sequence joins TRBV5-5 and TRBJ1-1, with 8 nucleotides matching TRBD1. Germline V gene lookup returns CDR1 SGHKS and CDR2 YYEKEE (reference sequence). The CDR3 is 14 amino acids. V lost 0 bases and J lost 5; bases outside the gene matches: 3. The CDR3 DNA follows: TGTGCCAGCAGCTTGGGACAGGGGTGGACTGAAGCTTTCTTT. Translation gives CASSLGQGWTEAFF.

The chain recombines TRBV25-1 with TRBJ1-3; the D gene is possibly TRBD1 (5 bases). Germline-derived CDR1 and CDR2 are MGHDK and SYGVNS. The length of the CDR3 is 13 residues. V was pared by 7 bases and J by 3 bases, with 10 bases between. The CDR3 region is CASTSGLGNTIYF. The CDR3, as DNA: TGTGCCAGCACCTCGGGGCTTGGAAACACCATATATTTT.